The clone carrying this T cell receptor beta chain showed up just a few times. Its antigen is not identified. The record originates from a study of T-cell memory formation after mild COVID-19. The CDR3 runs to 15 residues. Trimming left V 7 bases short and J 0 bases short, with 16 bases between. The germline V gene encodes CDR1 SGHRS and CDR2 YFSETQ. Whole-study results and caveats: Memory cells collected pre-infection included some clones that later responded, suggesting cross-reactive memory joined. Clones shrinking from day 15 to 85 showed even CD4/CD8 mixes; later expanders tilted CD4+. Contracting CD8+ clones were enriched in EMRA, CD4+ mainly in CM and EM.

It was 5'RACE with constant-segment primers that produced the TCR alpha and TCR beta cDNA libraries, which carried sample barcodes and UMIs. One entry per CDR3 protein, called by TCRdb with MiXCR from the 5' RACE reads. This sample has roughly 250,000 distinct CDR3 sequences, with about 16% found just once. This sequence originates from a young man who had mild COVID-19 (a few samples of this study predate the infection). Cell type and time point are not known. The sample consisted of PBMCs or a T cell subset sorted from them (not recorded which). This rearrangement joins TRBV5-1 to TRBJ1-1; D may be TRBD1 (6 bases). This chain's CDR3 is CASSGGGGVNTEAFF. The DNA for the CDR3 is TGCGCCAGCTCCGGAGGGGGGGGGGTGAACACTGAAGCTTTCTTT.